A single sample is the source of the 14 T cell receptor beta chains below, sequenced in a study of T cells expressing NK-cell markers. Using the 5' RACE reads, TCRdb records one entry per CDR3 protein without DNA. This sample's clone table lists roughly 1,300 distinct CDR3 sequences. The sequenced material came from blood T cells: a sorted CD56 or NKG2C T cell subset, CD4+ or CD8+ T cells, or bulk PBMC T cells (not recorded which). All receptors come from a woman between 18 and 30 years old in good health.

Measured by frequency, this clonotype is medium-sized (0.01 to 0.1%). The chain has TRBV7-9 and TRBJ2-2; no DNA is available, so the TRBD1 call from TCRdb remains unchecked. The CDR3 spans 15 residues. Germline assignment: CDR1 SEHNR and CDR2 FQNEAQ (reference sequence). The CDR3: CASSSRQGRTGELFF.

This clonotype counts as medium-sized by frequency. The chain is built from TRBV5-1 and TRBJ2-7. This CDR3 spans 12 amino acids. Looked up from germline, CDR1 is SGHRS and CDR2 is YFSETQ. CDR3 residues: CASSGRYYEQYF.

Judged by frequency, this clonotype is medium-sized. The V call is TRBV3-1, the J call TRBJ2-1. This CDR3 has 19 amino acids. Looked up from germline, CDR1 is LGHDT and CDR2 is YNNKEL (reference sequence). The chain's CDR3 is CASSQVFPFSTRSYNEQFF.

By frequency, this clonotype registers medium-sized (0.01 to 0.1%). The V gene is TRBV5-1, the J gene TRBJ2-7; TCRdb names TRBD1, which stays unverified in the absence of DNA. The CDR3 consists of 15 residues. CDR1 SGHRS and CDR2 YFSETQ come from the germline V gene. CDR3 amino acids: CASSFAGDILGEQYF.

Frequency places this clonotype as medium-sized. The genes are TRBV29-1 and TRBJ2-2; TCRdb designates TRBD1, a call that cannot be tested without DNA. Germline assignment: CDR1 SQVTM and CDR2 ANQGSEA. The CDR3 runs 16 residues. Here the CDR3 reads CSVGPHVAPGDGELFF.

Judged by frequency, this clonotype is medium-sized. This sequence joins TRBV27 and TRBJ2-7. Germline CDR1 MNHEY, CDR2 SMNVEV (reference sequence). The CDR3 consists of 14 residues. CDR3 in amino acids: CASSFVRSVEEQYF.

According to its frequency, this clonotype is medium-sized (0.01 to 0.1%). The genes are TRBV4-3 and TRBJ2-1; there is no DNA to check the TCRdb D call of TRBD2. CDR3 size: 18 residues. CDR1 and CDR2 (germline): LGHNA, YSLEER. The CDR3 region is CASSQGDRLAGEYNEQFF.

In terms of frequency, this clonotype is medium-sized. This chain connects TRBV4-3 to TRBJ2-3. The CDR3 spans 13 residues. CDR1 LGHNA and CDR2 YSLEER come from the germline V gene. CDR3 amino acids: CASSPGGGDTQYF.

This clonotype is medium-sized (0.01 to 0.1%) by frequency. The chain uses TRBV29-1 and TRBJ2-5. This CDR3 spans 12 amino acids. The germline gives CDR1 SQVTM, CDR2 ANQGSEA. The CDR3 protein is CSVEGEWETQYF.

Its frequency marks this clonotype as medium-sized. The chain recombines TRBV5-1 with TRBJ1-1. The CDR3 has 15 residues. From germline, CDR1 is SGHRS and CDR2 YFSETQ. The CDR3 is CASSWRAGPDTEAFF.

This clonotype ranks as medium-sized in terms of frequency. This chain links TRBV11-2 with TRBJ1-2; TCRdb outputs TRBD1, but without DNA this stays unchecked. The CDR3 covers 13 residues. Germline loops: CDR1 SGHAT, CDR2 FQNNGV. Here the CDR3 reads CASSETGTYGYTF.

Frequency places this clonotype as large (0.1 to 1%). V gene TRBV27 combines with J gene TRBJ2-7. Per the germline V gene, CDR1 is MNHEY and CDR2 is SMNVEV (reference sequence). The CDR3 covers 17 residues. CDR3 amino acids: CASSSHPFSHGTYEQYF.

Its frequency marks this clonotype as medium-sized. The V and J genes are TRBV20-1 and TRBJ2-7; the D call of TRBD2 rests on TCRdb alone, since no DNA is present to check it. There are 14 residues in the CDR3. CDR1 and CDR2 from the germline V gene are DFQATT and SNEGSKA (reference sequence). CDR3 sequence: CSAAGGDYVDEQYF.

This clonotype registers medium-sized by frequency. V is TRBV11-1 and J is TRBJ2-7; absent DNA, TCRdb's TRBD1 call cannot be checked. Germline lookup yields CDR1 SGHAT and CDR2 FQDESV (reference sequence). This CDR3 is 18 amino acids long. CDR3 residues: CASSLFFFGAGPRDEQYF.